Listed below are T cell receptor beta chains from one sample, sequenced in a study of cytomegalovirus exposure and HLA in healthy donors. TCRdb's copy holds only in-frame clones and misses some; the assay was immunoSEQ multiplex PCR. There are about 140,000 clones in the sample, with 2.2% held by the top ten. The sequenced sample was PBMCs. The receptors originated from a woman between 18 and 29 years old in good health and CMV-seronegative. CDR3s include the opening cysteine and the closing phenylalanine or tryptophan. Fields, in order: V gene, J gene, CDR3 protein.

V: TRBV30; J: TRBJ1-5; CDR3: CAWSVGGNQPQHF
V: TRBV19; J: TRBJ1-1; CDR3: CASSFGTGTEAFF
V: TRBV30; J: TRBJ1-1; CDR3: CAWSGQGNTEAFF
V: TRBV5-8; J: TRBJ1-1; CDR3: CASSPKGRGRNTEAFF
V: TRBV7-2; J: TRBJ1-2; CDR3: CASSTSGTDNYGYTF
V: TRBV5-4; J: TRBJ2-3; CDR3: CASSHTDTQYF
V: TRBV7-9; J: TRBJ2-1; CDR3: CASSWGRNLAGGTDEQFF
V: TRBV7-9; J: TRBJ1-3; CDR3: CASSLRTELAGDTIYF
V: TRBV18; J: TRBJ1-1; CDR3: CASSPTGMNTEAFF
V: TRBV4-3; J: TRBJ1-2; CDR3: CASSHSLVRGENYGYTF
V: TRBV5-1; J: TRBJ2-3; CDR3: CASSLRGTTDTQYF
V: TRBV5-1; J: TRBJ2-4; CDR3: CASSLTSGMAKNIQYF
V: TRBV2; J: TRBJ1-3; CDR3: CASREFVSGNTIYF
V: TRBV7-2; J: TRBJ1-1; CDR3: CASSLEGEGTEAFF
V: TRBV28; J: TRBJ1-5; CDR3: CASSYQSNQPQHF
V: TRBV29-1; J: TRBJ2-1; CDR3: CSVDMGGGGTEQFF